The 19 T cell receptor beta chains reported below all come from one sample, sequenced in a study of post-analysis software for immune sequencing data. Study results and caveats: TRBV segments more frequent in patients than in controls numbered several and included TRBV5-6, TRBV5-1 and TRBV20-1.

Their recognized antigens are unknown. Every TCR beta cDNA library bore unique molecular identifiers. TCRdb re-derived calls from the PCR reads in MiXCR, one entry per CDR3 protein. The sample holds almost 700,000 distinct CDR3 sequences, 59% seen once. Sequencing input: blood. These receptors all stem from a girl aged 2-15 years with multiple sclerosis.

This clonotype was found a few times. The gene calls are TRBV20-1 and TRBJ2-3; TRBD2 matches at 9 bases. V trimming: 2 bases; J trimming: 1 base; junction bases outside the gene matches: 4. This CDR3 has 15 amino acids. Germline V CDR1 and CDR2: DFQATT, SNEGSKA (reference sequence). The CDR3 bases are TGCAGTGCTAGACGGACTAGCGCTGGCACAGATACGCAGTATTTT. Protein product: CSARRTSAGTDTQYF.

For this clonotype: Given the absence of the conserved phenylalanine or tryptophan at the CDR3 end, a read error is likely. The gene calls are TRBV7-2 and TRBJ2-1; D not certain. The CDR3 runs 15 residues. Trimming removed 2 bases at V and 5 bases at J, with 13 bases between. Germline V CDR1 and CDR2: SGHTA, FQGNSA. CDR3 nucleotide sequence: TGTGCCAGCAGCTTAACGGCTACTGGCCACAATGAGCAGTTCTTA. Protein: CASSLTATGHNEQFL.

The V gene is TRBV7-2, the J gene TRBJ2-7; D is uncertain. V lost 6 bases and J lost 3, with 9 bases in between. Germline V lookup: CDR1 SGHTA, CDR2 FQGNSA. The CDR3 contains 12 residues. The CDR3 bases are TGTGCCAGCAGTCACGACATCTACGAGCAGTACTTC. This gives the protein CASSHDIYEQYF.

The CDR3 loop is CASSLVDRVDTQYF. DNA for the CDR3: TGTGCCAGCAGCTTGGTGGACAGGGTTGATACGCAGTATTTT. The chain has TRBV5-6 and TRBJ2-3; 8 nucleotides match TRBD1. The V gene end was trimmed by 0 bases and the J gene end by 6 bases; junction bases not matched to a gene: 3. CDR1 SGHDT and CDR2 YYEEEE come from the germline V gene. The CDR3 has 14 amino acids.

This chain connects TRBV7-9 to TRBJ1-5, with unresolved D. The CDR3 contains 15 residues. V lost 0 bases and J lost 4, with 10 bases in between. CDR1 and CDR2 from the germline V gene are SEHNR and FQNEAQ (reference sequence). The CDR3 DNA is TGTGCCAGCAGCTTAGCTGGGCCAGCTAATCAGCCCCAGCATTTT. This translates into CASSLAGPANQPQHF.

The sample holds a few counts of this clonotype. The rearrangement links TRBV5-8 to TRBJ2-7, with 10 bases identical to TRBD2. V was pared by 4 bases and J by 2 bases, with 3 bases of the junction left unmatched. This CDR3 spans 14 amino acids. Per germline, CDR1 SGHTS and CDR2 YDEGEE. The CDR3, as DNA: TGTGCCAGCAGCCTAGCGGGAGTCGCCTACGAGCAGTACTTC. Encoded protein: CASSLAGVAYEQYF.

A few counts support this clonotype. Written as DNA, the CDR3 is TGTGCCAGTATAGCGGGAGGGTATAATGAGCAGTTCTTC. Its translation: CASIAGGYNEQFF. V is TRBV12-3 or TRBV12-4 and J is TRBJ2-1; 11 nucleotides match TRBD2. The CDR3 length is 13 residues. J gave up 7 bases and V 9 bases, and 5 bases lay outside the gene matches.

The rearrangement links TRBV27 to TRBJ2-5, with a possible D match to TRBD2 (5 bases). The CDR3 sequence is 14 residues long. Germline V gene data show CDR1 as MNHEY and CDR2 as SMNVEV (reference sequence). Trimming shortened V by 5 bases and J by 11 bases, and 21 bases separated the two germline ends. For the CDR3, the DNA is TGTGCCAGCAGTCACGCGGCCGGGGTCTACGGGCAGTACTTC. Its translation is CASSHAAGVYGQYF.

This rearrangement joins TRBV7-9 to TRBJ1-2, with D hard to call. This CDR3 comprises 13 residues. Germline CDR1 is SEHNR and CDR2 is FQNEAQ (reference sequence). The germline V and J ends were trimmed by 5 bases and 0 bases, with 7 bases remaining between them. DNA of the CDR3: TGTGCCAGCAGCCCGATAGCTAACTATGGCTACACCTTC. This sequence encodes CASSPIANYGYTF.

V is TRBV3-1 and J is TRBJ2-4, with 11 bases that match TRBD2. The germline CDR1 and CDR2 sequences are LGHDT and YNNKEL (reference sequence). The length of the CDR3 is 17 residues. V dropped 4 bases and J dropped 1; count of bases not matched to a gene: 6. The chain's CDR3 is CASSLRLAGSAKNIQYF. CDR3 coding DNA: TGTGCCAGCAGCCTCCGACTAGCGGGAAGCGCCAAAAACATTCAGTACTTC.

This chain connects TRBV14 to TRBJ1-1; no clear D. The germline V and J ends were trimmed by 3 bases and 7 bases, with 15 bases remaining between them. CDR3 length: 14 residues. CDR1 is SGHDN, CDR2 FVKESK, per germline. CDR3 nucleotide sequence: TGTGCCAGCAGCCACCTAAATCGGGTCGGTGAAGCTTTCTTT. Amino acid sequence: CASSHLNRVGEAFF.

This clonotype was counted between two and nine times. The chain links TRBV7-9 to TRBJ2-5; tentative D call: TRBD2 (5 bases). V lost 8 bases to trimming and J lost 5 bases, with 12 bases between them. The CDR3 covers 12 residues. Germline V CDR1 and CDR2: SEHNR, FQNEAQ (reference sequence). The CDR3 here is CASGGTEETQYF. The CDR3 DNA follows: TGTGCCAGCGGAGGAACGGAGGAGACCCAGTACTTC.

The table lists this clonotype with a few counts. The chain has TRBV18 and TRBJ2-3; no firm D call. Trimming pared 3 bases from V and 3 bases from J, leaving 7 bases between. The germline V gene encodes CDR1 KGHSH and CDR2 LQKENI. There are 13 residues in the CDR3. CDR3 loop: CASSPDITDTQYF. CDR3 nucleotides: TGTGCCAGCTCACCGGATATTACAGATACGCAGTATTTT.

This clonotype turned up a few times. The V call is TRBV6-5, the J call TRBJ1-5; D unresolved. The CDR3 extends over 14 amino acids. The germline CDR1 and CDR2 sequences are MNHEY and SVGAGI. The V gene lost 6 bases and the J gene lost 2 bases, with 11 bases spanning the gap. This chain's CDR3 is CASRNTGGNQPQHF. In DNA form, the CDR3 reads TGTGCCAGCAGGAACACCGGGGGCAATCAGCCCCAGCATTTT.

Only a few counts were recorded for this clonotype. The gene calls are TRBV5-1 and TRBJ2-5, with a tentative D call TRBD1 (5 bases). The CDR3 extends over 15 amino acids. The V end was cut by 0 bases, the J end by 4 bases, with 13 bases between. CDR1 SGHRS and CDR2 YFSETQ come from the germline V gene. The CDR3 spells CASSLAVRVGETQYF. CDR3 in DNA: TGCGCCAGCAGCTTGGCCGTCAGGGTGGGAGAGACCCAGTACTTC.

CDR3 amino acids: CSVDPGTGENTEAFF. The CDR3 nucleotides read TGCAGCGTTGATCCCGGGACAGGGGAGAACACTGAAGCTTTCTTT. The rearrangement links TRBV29-1 to TRBJ1-1, with TRBD1 identical over 10 bases. Trimming cost V 3 bases and J 1 base; bases outside gene matches: 5. The CDR3 has 15 amino acids. The germline V gene has CDR1 SQVTM and CDR2 ANQGSEA.

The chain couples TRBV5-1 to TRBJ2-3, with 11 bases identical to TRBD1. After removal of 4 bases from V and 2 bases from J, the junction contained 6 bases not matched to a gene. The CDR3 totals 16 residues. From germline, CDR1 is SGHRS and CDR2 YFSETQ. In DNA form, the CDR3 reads TGCGCCAGCAGCGCTGGACAGGGGGCCATCACAGATACGCAGTATTTT. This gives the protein CASSAGQGAITDTQYF.

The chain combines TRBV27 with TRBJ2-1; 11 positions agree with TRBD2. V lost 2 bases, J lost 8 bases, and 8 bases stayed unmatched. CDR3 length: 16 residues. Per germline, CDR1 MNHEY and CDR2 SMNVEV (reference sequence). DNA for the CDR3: TGTGCCAGCAGTTTACCTGTAGCGGGAGGGCGGGATGAGCAGTTCTTC. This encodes CASSLPVAGGRDEQFF.

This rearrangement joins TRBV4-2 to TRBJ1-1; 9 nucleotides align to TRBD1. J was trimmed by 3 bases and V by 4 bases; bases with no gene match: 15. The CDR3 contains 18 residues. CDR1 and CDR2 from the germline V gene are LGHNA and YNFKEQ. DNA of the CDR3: TGTGCCAGCAGCCCCCGGGACAGGGTAATCCAAGAAGACACTGAAGCTTTCTTT. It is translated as CASSPRDRVIQEDTEAFF.